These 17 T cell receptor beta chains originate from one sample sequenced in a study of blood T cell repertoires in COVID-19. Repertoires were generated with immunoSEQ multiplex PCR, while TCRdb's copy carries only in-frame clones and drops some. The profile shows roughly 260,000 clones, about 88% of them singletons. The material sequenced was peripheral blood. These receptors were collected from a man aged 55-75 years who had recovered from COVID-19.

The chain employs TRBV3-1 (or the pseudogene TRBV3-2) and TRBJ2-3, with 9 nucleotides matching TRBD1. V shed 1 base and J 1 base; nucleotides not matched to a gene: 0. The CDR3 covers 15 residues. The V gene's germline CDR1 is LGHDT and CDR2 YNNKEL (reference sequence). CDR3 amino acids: CASSQGTGGTDTQYF. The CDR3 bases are TGTGCCAGCAGCCAAGGGACAGGGGGCACAGATACGCAGTATTTT.

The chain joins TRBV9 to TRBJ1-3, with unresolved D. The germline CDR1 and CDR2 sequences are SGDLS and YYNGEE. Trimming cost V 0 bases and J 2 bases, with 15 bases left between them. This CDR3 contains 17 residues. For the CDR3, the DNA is TGTGCCAGCAGCGTAGGCCACCGCGGGGTCCCTGGAAACACCATATATTTT. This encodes CASSVGHRGVPGNTIYF.

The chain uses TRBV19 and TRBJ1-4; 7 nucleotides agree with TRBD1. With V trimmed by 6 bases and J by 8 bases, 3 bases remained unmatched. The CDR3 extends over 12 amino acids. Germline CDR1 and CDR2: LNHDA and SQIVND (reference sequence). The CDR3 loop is CASRRGQEKLFF. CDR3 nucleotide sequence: TGTGCCAGTAGAAGGGGGCAGGAAAAACTGTTTTTT.

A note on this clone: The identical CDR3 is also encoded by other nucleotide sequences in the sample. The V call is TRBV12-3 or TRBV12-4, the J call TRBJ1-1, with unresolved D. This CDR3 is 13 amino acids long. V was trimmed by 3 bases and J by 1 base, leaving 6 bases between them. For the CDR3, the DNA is TGTGCCAGCAGTTTTGGAGCGAACACTGAAGCTTTCTTT. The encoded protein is CASSFGANTEAFF.

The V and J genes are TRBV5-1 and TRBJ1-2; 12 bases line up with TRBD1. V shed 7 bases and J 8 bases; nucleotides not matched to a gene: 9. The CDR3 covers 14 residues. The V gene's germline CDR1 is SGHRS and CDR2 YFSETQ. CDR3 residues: CASSPGQGAAGYTF. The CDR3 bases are TGCGCCAGCTCTCCGGGACAGGGGGCGGCGGGCTACACCTTC.

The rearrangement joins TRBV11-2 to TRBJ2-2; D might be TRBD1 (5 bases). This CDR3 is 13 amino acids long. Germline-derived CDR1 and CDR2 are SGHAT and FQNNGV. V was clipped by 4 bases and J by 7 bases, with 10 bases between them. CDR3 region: CASSWPGHGELFF. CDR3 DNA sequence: TGTGCCAGCAGCTGGCCAGGGCACGGGGAGCTGTTTTTT.

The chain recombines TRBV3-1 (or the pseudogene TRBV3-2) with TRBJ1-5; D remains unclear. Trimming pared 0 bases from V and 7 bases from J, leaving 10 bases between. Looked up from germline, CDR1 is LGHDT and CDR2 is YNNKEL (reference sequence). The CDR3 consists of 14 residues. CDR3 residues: CASSQDPSGQPQHF. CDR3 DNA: TGTGCCAGCAGCCAAGATCCGTCGGGGCAGCCCCAGCATTTT.

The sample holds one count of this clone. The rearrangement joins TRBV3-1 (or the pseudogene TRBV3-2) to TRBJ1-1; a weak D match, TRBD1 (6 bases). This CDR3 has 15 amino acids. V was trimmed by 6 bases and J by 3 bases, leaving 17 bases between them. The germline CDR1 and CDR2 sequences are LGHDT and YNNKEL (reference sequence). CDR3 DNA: TGTGCCAGCAGAAACCACAGGGTTCTAGACACTGAAGCTTTCTTT. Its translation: CASRNHRVLDTEAFF.

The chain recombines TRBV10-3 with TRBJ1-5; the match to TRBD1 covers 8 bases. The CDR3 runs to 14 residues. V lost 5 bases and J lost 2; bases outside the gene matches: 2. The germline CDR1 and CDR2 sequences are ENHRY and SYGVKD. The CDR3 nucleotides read TGTGCCATCAGTCCGGGACAGGGCAATCAGCCCCAGCATTTT. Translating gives CAISPGQGNQPQHF.

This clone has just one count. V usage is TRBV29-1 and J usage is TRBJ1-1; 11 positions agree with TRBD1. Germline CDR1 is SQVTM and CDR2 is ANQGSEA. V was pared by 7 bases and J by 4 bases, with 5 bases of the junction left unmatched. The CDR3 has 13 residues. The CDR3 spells CSGGQGAATEAFF. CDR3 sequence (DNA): TGCAGCGGAGGACAGGGGGCGGCCACTGAAGCTTTCTTT.

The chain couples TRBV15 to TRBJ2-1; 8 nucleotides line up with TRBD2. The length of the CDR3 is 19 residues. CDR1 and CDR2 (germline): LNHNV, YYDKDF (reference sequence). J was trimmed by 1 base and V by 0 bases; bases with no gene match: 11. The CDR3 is CATSRDRLTGGGSYNEQFF. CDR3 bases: TGTGCCACCAGCAGAGATCGACTAACGGGCGGGGGGTCCTACAATGAGCAGTTCTTC.

The CDR3 nucleotides read TGTGCCAGCAGCCAAGATTCACGGGAAGAGTCCTACGAGCAGTACTTC. Translation gives CASSQDSREESYEQYF. The V and J genes are TRBV4-2 and TRBJ2-7; tentatively, D is TRBD2 (5 bases). V lost 0 bases and J lost 1, with 13 bases in between. Germline values: CDR1 LGHNA, CDR2 YNFKEQ. This CDR3 is built from 16 residues.

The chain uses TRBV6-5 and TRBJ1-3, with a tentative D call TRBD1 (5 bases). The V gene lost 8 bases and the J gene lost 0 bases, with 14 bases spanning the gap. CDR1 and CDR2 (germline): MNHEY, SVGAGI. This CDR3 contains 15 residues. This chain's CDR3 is CASRPDKSSGNTIYF. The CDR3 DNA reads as TGTGCCAGCCGCCCGGACAAGAGCTCTGGAAACACCATATATTTT.

CDR3 region: CASSLTRGATDTQYF. DNA of the CDR3: TGTGCCAGCAGCCTTACCAGGGGTGCCACAGATACGCAGTATTTT. This chain links TRBV3-1 (or the pseudogene TRBV3-2) with TRBJ2-3, with a tentative D call TRBD1 (6 bases). The germline gives CDR1 LGHDT, CDR2 YNNKEL (reference sequence). Trimming removed 4 bases from V and 2 bases from J, with 13 bases in between. The CDR3 spans 15 residues.

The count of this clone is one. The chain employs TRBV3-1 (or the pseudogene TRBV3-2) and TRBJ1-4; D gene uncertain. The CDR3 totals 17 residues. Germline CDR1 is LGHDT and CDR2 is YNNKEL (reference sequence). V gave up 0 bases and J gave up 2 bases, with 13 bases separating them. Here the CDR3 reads CASSQDGRAGTNEKLFF. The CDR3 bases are TGTGCCAGCAGCCAAGATGGGAGGGCGGGCACTAATGAAAAACTGTTTTTT.

The CDR3 nucleotides are TGCGCCAGCAGCCTCCCCCAAGGGGTGGCTAATGAAAAACTGTTTTTT. Residues: CASSLPQGVANEKLFF. The J gene is TRBJ1-4, the V gene TRBV5-1; weak D call: TRBD1 (5 bases). This CDR3 spans 16 amino acids. Trimming took 4 bases from V and 3 from J, leaving 16 bases between them. From germline, CDR1 is SGHRS and CDR2 YFSETQ.

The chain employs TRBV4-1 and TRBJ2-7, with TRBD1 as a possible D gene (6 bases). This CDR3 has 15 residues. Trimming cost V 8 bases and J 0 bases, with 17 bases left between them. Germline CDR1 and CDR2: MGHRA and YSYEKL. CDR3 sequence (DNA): TGCGCCAGCGGACCAGGGCAGGGGCCCTCCTACGAGCAGTACTTC. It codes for CASGPGQGPSYEQYF.